These 17 T cell receptor beta chains came from one sample sequenced in a study of T cell responses to AZD1222 COVID-19 vaccine. The method was immunoSEQ multiplex PCR; TCRdb's version includes in-frame clones alone and lacks a portion of them. The table has tens of thousands of clones, approximately 90% seen once; the top ten hold 45%. The material sequenced was peripheral blood, taken on day 0 of AZD1222 vaccination. Receptors originate from an adult in good health.

This chain links TRBV7-2 with TRBJ1-4; 10 nucleotides match TRBD1. Germline assignment: CDR1 SGHTA and CDR2 FQGNSA. This CDR3 is 16 amino acids long. With 1 base clipped from V and 8 bases from J, the junction kept 7 bases outside the gene matches. The CDR3 spells CASSLVGTGAGEKLFF. Here the CDR3 DNA reads TGTGCCAGCAGCTTAGTCGGGACAGGGGCGGGAGAAAAACTGTTTTTT. The variable domain in full, completed from reference TRBV7-2 and TRBJ1-4, reads GAGVSQSPSNKVTEKGKDVELRCDPISGHTALYWYRQSLGQGLEFLIYFQGNSAPDKSGLPSDRFSAERTGGSVSTLTIQRTQQEDSAVYLCASSLVGTGAGEKLFFGSGTQLSVL.

This clone turned up a few times. This rearrangement joins TRBV18 to TRBJ1-4; D unclear. Germline V gene sequence: CDR1 KGHSH, CDR2 LQKENI. CDR3 size: 14 residues. V lost 0 bases and J lost 8, with 10 bases in between. This chain's CDR3 is CASSPPTAAEKLFF. For the CDR3, the DNA is TGTGCCAGCTCACCACCGACCGCGGCGGAAAAACTGTTTTTT.

The chain has TRBV5-5 and TRBJ1-1; 11 bases map to TRBD1. The CDR3 spans 15 residues. V lost 2 bases, J lost 3 bases, and 3 bases stayed unmatched. Germline values: CDR1 SGHKS, CDR2 YYEKEE (reference sequence). The CDR3 sequence is CASSFRDRGYTEAFF. The CDR3 nucleotides are TGTGCCAGCAGCTTCAGGGACAGGGGGTACACTGAAGCTTTCTTT.

V usage is TRBV7-8 and J usage is TRBJ2-7, with TRBD2 matching 11 bases. V was clipped by 1 base and J by 4 bases; unmatched bases: 3. The CDR3 loop spans 15 amino acids. CDR1 SGHVS and CDR2 FQNEAQ come from the germline V gene. This CDR3 reads CASSLVPSGGYEQYF. The CDR3 nucleotides are TGTGCCAGCAGCTTAGTGCCTAGCGGGGGGTACGAGCAGTACTTC.

The chain links TRBV5-5 to TRBJ1-5, with D unresolved. In germline, CDR1 is SGHKS, CDR2 YYEKEE (reference sequence). CDR3 length: 15 residues. V was cut by 0 bases and J by 5 bases, with 12 bases left in between. As DNA, the CDR3 is TGTGCCAGCAGCTTGGGGTTCTCACTCCATCAGCCCCAGCATTTT. Translating gives CASSLGFSLHQPQHF.

The chain links TRBV5-4 to TRBJ2-3; 7 bases align to TRBD2. V lost 0 bases and J lost 4; bases outside the gene matches: 8. CDR3 length: 16 residues. CDR1 is SGHNT, CDR2 YYREEE, per germline (reference sequence). The CDR3 sequence is CASSLAGLGASDTQYF. CDR3 nucleotides: TGTGCCAGCAGCTTGGCTGGACTAGGAGCTTCAGATACGCAGTATTTT.

This clone was counted between two and nine times. The rearrangement joins TRBV7-6 to TRBJ2-5; no reliable D call. Trimming stripped 8 bases from V and 7 bases from J, with 8 bases between. CDR3 length: 10 amino acids. Germline lookup yields CDR1 SGHVS and CDR2 FNYEAQ. The CDR3 here is CASAGGTQYF. CDR3 sequence (DNA): TGTGCCAGCGCAGGCGGGACCCAGTACTTC.

CDR3 residues: CASSLRTGGLQETQYF. CDR3 bases: TGTGCCAGCAGCTTACGCACAGGGGGCTTACAAGAGACCCAGTACTTC. V and J are TRBV3-1 (or the pseudogene TRBV3-2) and TRBJ2-5; the match to TRBD1 covers 9 bases. This CDR3 is built from 16 residues. V lost 5 bases and J lost 2; bases outside the gene matches: 9. Germline-derived CDR1 and CDR2 are LGHDT and YNNKEL (reference sequence).

V usage is TRBV15 and J usage is TRBJ2-1; a possible D gene is TRBD1 (5 bases). Germline V gene lookup returns CDR1 LNHNV and CDR2 YYDKDF (reference sequence). The V end was cut by 5 bases, the J end by 2 bases, with 28 bases between. The CDR3 totals 20 residues. The CDR3 protein is CATSHSQFFGGALPYNEQFF. The CDR3 DNA sequence: TGTGCCACCAGCCACTCTCAATTCTTCGGTGGGGCCTTGCCCTACAATGAGCAGTTCTTC.

J is TRBJ1-6 and V is TRBV19, with 9 bases fitting TRBD1. V dropped 6 bases and J dropped 7; count of bases not matched to a gene: 7. Germline assignment: CDR1 LNHDA and CDR2 SQIVND (reference sequence). The CDR3 runs 15 residues. CDR3 region: CASSKQGARNSPLHF. The CDR3 nucleotides are TGTGCCAGTAGCAAACAGGGGGCGAGGAATTCACCCCTCCACTTT. Together with reference TRBV19 and TRBJ1-6, the CDR3 gives the full variable domain: DGGITQSPKYLFRKEGQNVTLSCEQNLNHDAMYWYRQDPGQGLRLIYYSQIVNDFQKGDIAEGYSVSREKKESFPLTVTSAQKNPTAFYLCASSKQGARNSPLHFGNGTRLTVT.

The table lists this clone with a count of one. V is TRBV6-1 and J is TRBJ1-2, with 8 bases fitting TRBD1. The germline V gene has CDR1 MNHNS and CDR2 SASEGT. With V trimmed by 1 base and J by 7 bases, 5 bases remained unmatched. The CDR3 sequence is 14 residues long. CDR3 sequence reads: CASSEVRTGPGYTF. CDR3 coding DNA: TGTGCCAGCAGTGAAGTCCGGACAGGGCCTGGCTACACCTTC.

The rearrangement joins TRBV5-8 to TRBJ2-3, with D tentatively TRBD1 (6 bases). The germline V and J ends were trimmed by 3 bases and 1 base, with 12 bases remaining between them. The CDR3 is made up of 15 amino acids. Germline CDR1 and CDR2: SGHTS and YDEGEE. CDR3 protein: CASSSIHRGTDTQYF. The DNA of the CDR3 is TGTGCCAGCAGCTCAATCCACAGGGGCACAGATACGCAGTATTTT.

The J gene is TRBJ2-3, the V gene TRBV4-1; D remains ambiguous. The CDR3 length is 14 residues. Germline CDR1 is MGHRA and CDR2 is YSYEKL. V was clipped by 0 bases and J by 5 bases, with 9 bases between them. The CDR3 loop is CASSQEIGLDTQYF. The CDR3 DNA reads TGCGCCAGCAGCCAAGAGATAGGGTTAGATACGCAGTATTTT.

The rearrangement joins TRBV6-2 or TRBV6-3 to TRBJ2-4; 7 bases line up with TRBD2. Trimming removed 6 bases from V and 1 base from J; junction bases left unmatched: 3. Germline V gene data show CDR1 as MNHEY and CDR2 as SVGEGT. The CDR3 runs 14 residues. The CDR3 nucleotides are TGTGCCAGCAGCCGAGCGGGGGCCAAAAACATTCAGTACTTC. It codes for CASSRAGAKNIQYF.

The rearrangement joins TRBV5-4 to TRBJ2-5; 14 nucleotides line up with TRBD2. The CDR3 is made up of 16 amino acids. From germline, CDR1 is SGHNT and CDR2 YYREEE (reference sequence). V was clipped by 4 bases and J by 2 bases; unmatched bases: 4. As DNA, the CDR3 is TGTGCCAGCAGCCTACGACTAGCGGGGGGGCAAGAGACCCAGTACTTC. Its protein is CASSLRLAGGQETQYF.

V is TRBV6-2 or TRBV6-3 and J is TRBJ2-1, with D unclear. Looked up from germline, CDR1 is MNHEY and CDR2 is SVGEGT. The ends were cut back, 5 bases at V and 4 bases at J, with 12 bases in the middle. The CDR3 runs to 14 residues. For the CDR3, the DNA is TGTGCCAGCAGTCGGGCGGCGGAGTACAATGAGCAGTTCTTC. It yields the protein CASSRAAEYNEQFF.

This rearrangement joins TRBV9 to TRBJ2-5, with 9 positions matching TRBD2. The CDR3 runs to 13 residues. Losses at the gene ends were 4 bases for V and 9 bases for J; bases not matched to a gene: 7. Germline V lookup: CDR1 SGDLS, CDR2 YYNGEE. The CDR3 coding sequence is TGTGCCAGCAGCTCCGGACTAGCGTCCTCCCAGTACTTC. It specifies CASSSGLASSQYF. The full variable domain, its missing parts supplied by reference TRBV9 and TRBJ2-5, is DSGVTQTPKHLITATGQRVTLRCSPRSGDLSVYWYQQSLDQGLQFLIQYYNGEERAKGNILERFSAQQFPDLHSELNLSSLELGDSALYFCASSSGLASSQYFGPGTRLLVL.